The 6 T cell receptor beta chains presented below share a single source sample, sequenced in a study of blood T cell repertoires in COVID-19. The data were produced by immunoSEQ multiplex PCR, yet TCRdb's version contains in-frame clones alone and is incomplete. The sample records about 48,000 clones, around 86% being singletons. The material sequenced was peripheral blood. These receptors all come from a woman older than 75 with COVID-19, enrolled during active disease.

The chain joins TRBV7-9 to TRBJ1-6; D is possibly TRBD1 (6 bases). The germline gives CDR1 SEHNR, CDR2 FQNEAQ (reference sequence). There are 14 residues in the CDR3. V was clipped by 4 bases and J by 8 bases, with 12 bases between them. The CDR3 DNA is TGTGCCAGCAGCTCCCGGGACAAGGATTCACCCCTCCACTTT. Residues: CASSSRDKDSPLHF.

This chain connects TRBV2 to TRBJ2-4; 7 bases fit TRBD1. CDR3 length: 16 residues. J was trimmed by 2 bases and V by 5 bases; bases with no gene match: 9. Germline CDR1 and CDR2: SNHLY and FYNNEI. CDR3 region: CASSSQGVSTKNIQYF. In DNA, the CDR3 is TGTGCCAGCAGTTCCCAGGGGGTCAGTACCAAAAACATTCAGTACTTC.

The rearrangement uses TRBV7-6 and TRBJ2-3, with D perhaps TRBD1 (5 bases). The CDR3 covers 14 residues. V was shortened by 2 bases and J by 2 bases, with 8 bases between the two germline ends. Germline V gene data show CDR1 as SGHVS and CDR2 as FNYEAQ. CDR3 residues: CASSLSQATDTQYF. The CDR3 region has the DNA TGTGCCAGCAGCTTATCACAGGCCACAGATACGCAGTATTTT.

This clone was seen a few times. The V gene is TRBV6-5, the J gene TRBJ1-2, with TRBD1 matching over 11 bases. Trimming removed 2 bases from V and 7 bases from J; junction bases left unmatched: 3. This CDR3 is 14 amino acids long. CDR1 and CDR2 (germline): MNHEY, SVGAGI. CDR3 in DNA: TGTGCCAGCAGTTACACGGGACAGGGGGTTGGCTACACCTTC. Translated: CASSYTGQGVGYTF.

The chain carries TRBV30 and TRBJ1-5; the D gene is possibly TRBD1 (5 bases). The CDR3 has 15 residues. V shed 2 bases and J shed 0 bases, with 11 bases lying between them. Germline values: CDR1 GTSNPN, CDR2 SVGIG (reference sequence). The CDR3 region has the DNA TGTGCCTGGAGTCTAGGACATGGTAGCAATCAGCCCCAGCATTTT. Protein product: CAWSLGHGSNQPQHF.

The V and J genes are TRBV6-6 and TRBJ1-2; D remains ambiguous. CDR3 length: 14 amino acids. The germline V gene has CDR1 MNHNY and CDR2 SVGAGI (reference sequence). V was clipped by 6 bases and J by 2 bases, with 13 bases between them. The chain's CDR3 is CASRSSGSNYGYTF. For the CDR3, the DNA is TGTGCCAGCAGATCCTCGGGGTCAAACTATGGCTACACCTTC.